This T cell receptor beta chain was captured in a study of CXCR3-negative and CXCR3-positive naive CD8 T cells. UMI-labeled TRB cDNA libraries were prepared by 5' RACE. TCRdb processed the 5' RACE reads again and assigns one entry to each CDR3 protein, with no DNA. This sample contains roughly 28,000 distinct CDR3 sequences. Regarding the study as a whole: Naive subsets did not differ in surface CD5, and TRB CDR3 properties served to infer TCR strength. In both naive subsets diversity was comparably high, whereas memory CD8+ cells showed much lower diversity.

Notes on this clonotype: The target antigen is unknown.

This CDR3 is built from 13 residues. Germline V gene lookup returns CDR1 MNHEY and CDR2 SVGAGI. Sorting was done in triplicate for each CD8+ T cell subset (roughly 300,000 cells each). The sequencing sample was made of memory CD8+ T cells from blood. V gene TRBV6-5 combines with J gene TRBJ1-1. This receptor was obtained from a human donor in good health. Some clones in this sample may be carry-over from other donors' samples. The CDR3 sequence is CASSYSMYTEAFF.